This T cell receptor (beta chain) was recovered during a study of cytomegalovirus exposure and HLA in healthy donors. The CDR3 has 16 amino acids. CDR1 is SGHVS, CDR2 FQNEAQ, per germline. V lost 9 bases and J lost 5; bases outside the gene matches: 16. It was with 60 Vbeta and 13 Jbeta primers that the PCR ran. Sequencing was performed with immunoSEQ multiplex PCR; in TCRdb, only in-frame clones are kept and a portion is missing. This table has around 72,000 clones, around 64% appearing once. This clonotype originated in a middle-aged man in good health and CMV-seropositive. The source material was PBMCs. The chain is built from TRBV7-8 and TRBJ2-3, with TRBD1 matching 8 bases. The CDR3 region has the DNA TGTGCCAGTGGGAGATACTTGGACAGGGTGAGAGATACGCAGTATTTT. This translates into CASGRYLDRVRDTQYF.